Below are 18 T cell receptor beta chains sequenced from a single sample in a study of identical twins. TCRdb fed the 5' RACE reads into MiXCR, producing one record per CDR3 protein. The sample records some 690,000 distinct CDR3 sequences, approximately 22% being singletons. These data were also filed under a second study, of T cells expressing NK-cell markers.

The sequenced sample was PBMCs. All receptors come from a woman between 18 and 29 years old in good health.

This clonotype was recorded a few times. The chain employs TRBV14 and TRBJ2-7, with 7 bases identical to TRBD1. There are 16 residues in the CDR3. V lost 0 bases and J lost 0; bases outside the gene matches: 5. Germline V gene lookup returns CDR1 SGHDN and CDR2 FVKESK. The CDR3 nucleotides read TGTGCCAGCAGCCAAGAGGGACAGCCGAGCTCCTACGAGCAGTACTTC. Translating it yields CASSQEGQPSSYEQYF.

The chain has TRBV9 and TRBJ2-3; 11 bases line up with TRBD2. Germline V gene lookup returns CDR1 SGDLS and CDR2 YYNGEE. V lost 0 bases and J lost 5; bases outside the gene matches: 8. The length of the CDR3 is 17 residues. Written as DNA, the CDR3 is TGTGCCAGCAGCGTAGAGCCCCTAGCGGGGGGCGGAGATACGCAGTATTTT. This codes for CASSVEPLAGGGDTQYF.

V usage is TRBV11-2 and J usage is TRBJ2-1; D possibly corresponds to TRBD2 (7 bases). The V and J ends lost 1 base and 6 bases respectively, with 19 bases between them. The CDR3 has 17 amino acids. Germline values: CDR1 SGHAT, CDR2 FQNNGV. DNA of the CDR3: TGTGCCAGCAGCTTAGCTTTGTGGGGGGGCGACCTCAATGAGCAGTTCTTC. It codes for CASSLALWGGDLNEQFF.

In this sample, this clonotype turned up a few times. The chain employs TRBV5-5 and TRBJ2-1; 8 bases match TRBD2. The CDR3 contains 15 residues. Germline lookup yields CDR1 SGHKS and CDR2 YYEKEE (reference sequence). The V gene end was trimmed by 6 bases and the J gene end by 1 base; junction bases not matched to a gene: 6. The chain's CDR3 is CASIAGGGSYNEQFF. The DNA of the CDR3 is TGTGCCAGCATCGCCGGGGGGGGATCCTACAATGAGCAGTTCTTC.

The chain combines TRBV5-1 with TRBJ2-1, with D hard to call. Germline CDR1 reads SGHRS; CDR2 reads YFSETQ. V shed 0 bases and J shed 4 bases, with 11 bases lying between them. The CDR3 has 15 residues. Here the CDR3 reads CASSLGTGFYNEQFF. CDR3 nucleotides: TGCGCCAGCAGCTTGGGGACCGGATTTTACAATGAGCAGTTCTTC.

This clonotype was recorded at least ten times. This chain links TRBV20-1 with TRBJ2-1; 9 bases are a match to TRBD1. Germline-derived CDR1 and CDR2 are DFQATT and SNEGSKA (reference sequence). V was clipped by 6 bases and J by 2 bases; unmatched bases: 5. This CDR3 comprises 14 residues. This chain's CDR3 is CSARGDRAYNEQFF. In DNA form, the CDR3 reads TGCAGTGCCCGGGGGGACAGGGCCTACAATGAGCAGTTCTTC.

Only a few counts were recorded for this clonotype. This sequence joins TRBV6-5 and TRBJ2-7; D unclear. Trimming removed 0 bases from V and 5 bases from J, with 8 bases in between. The CDR3 runs 13 residues. Germline assignment: CDR1 MNHEY and CDR2 SVGAGI. The CDR3 loop is CASSYSGFDEQYF. The CDR3 region has the DNA TGTGCCAGCAGTTACTCTGGGTTTGACGAGCAGTACTTC.

There are a few counts of this clonotype. The V gene is TRBV10-3, the J gene TRBJ2-3; 12 nucleotides line up with TRBD2. This CDR3 comprises 19 residues. Losses at the gene ends were 3 bases for V and 6 bases for J; bases not matched to a gene: 16. Per the germline V gene, CDR1 is ENHRY and CDR2 is SYGVKD. CDR3 protein: CAISDGLAGGPASSDTQYF. The CDR3 nucleotides are TGTGCCATCAGTGATGGGCTAGCGGGAGGGCCCGCTTCATCGGATACGCAGTATTTT.

This clonotype was seen more than once but under ten times. V gene TRBV29-1 combines with J gene TRBJ2-7; a weak D match, TRBD1 (6 bases). The CDR3 covers 13 residues. V dropped 4 bases and J dropped 0 bases, with 10 bases sitting between them. Germline CDR1 SQVTM, CDR2 ANQGSEA. The DNA for the CDR3 is TGCAGCGTTGTCCCGGACAGCTCCTACGAGCAGTACTTC. It is translated as CSVVPDSSYEQYF.

The chain has TRBV5-1 and TRBJ2-7, with TRBD1 matching over 9 bases. Germline CDR1 SGHRS, CDR2 YFSETQ. V lost 3 bases, J lost 1 base, and 5 bases stayed unmatched. This CDR3 is built from 15 residues. As DNA, the CDR3 is TGCGCCAGCAGCTCCGGGACAGGGTATTCCTACGAGCAGTACTTC. Protein: CASSSGTGYSYEQYF.

This clonotype has at least ten counts. The V gene is TRBV10-3, the J gene TRBJ1-5; D is possibly TRBD1 (5 bases). Germline CDR1 ENHRY, CDR2 SYGVKD. The V end lost 11 bases, the J end lost 6 bases, and 17 bases lay between the germline ends. The CDR3 extends over 13 amino acids. The CDR3 is CAAKGGAGQPQHF. In nucleotides, the CDR3 is TGTGCCGCAAAAGGAGGGGCGGGTCAGCCCCAGCATTTT.

A few counts support this clonotype. This sequence joins TRBV9 and TRBJ2-5; D not resolved. Germline values: CDR1 SGDLS, CDR2 YYNGEE. V was pared by 0 bases and J by 4 bases, with 10 bases between. The CDR3 consists of 14 residues. The DNA of the CDR3 is TGTGCCAGCAGCGTAGTGAGTAGTGCAGAGACCCAGTACTTC. It encodes CASSVVSSAETQYF.

This rearrangement joins TRBV7-2 to TRBJ2-1; D unresolved. The length of the CDR3 is 11 residues. The germline V gene encodes CDR1 SGHTA and CDR2 FQGNSA. The V and J ends lost 2 bases and 10 bases respectively, with 6 bases between them. Here the CDR3 reads CASSLTGEQFF. CDR3 DNA: TGTGCCAGCAGCTTAACTGGGGAGCAGTTCTTC.

Many counts were recorded for this clonotype. The chain has TRBV4-3 and TRBJ2-1; tentative D call: TRBD2 (5 bases). V was cut by 4 bases and J by 6 bases, with 16 bases left in between. The V gene's germline CDR1 is LGHNA and CDR2 YSLEER. The CDR3 totals 15 residues. In nucleotides, the CDR3 is TGCGCCAGCAGCCCTGTAGCGACCTCCCCCAATGAGCAGTTCTTC. Translation gives CASSPVATSPNEQFF.

This clonotype has only a few counts. This CDR3 is CASSHWTDEQYF. For the CDR3, the DNA is TGTGCCAGCAGCCACTGGACGGACGAGCAGTACTTC. The chain couples TRBV11-2 to TRBJ2-7; D gene uncertain. CDR3 length: 12 residues. CDR1 is SGHAT, CDR2 FQNNGV, per germline. V was trimmed by 5 bases and J by 5 bases, leaving 10 bases between them.

The CDR3 DNA sequence: TGTGCCAGCAGCTCCGGGACTAGCTCCGAGCAGTACTTC. It codes for CASSSGTSSEQYF. The rearrangement uses TRBV11-3 and TRBJ2-7; 9 bases line up with TRBD2. V was pared by 4 bases and J by 6 bases, with 4 bases of the junction left unmatched. CDR3 size: 13 residues. Germline V CDR1 and CDR2: SGHNT, YENEEA. Based on the CDR3 plus reference TRBV11-3 and TRBJ2-7, the full variable domain is EAGVVQSPRYKIIEKKQPVAFWCNPISGHNTLYWYLQNLGQGPELLIRYENEEAVDDSQLPKDRFSAERLKGVDSTLKIQPAELGDSAVYLCASSSGTSSEQYFGPGTRLTVT.

The chain joins TRBV12-3 or TRBV12-4 to TRBJ1-6; D gene ambiguous. V lost 4 bases to trimming and J lost 6 bases, with 19 bases between them. This CDR3 has 17 residues. CDR3 bases: TGTGCCAGCAGTTCTAAGGCCCCCATTGCTACTAATTCACCCCTCCACTTT. It is translated as CASSSKAPIATNSPLHF.

This clonotype was recorded a few times. This chain links TRBV20-1 with TRBJ2-1, with TRBD1 as a possible D gene (6 bases). Germline V gene sequence: CDR1 DFQATT, CDR2 SNEGSKA (reference sequence). The CDR3 spans 13 residues. V was trimmed by 3 bases and J by 8 bases, leaving 14 bases between them. CDR3 coding DNA: TGCAGTGCTAGTCTTCAGGGGTTCGATGAGCAGTTCTTC. As protein: CSASLQGFDEQFF.